The clone carrying this T cell receptor (beta chain) has at least ten counts. What it recognizes is unknown. The read is 3 residues too short to cover the CDR3 end, so that end is filled in from the germline J gene. Some clones are missing from TCRdb's copy, which holds only in-frame ones; the method was immunoSEQ multiplex PCR. The specimen gives tens of thousands of clones without singletons; the ten biggest hold roughly 27%. The entry originates in a study of T cell clonality in common variable immunodeficiency. The CVID group had roughly 16 females and around 29 males, mean age around 40. Both groups were predominantly of Caucasian heritage. V lost 2 bases to trimming and J lost 4 bases, with 9 bases between them. This CDR3 region has 13 residues. CDR1 is SGHRS, CDR2 YFSETQ, per germline. The study's findings and limits: CVID subjects shared fewer TCRbeta clones than healthy controls did. In common variable immunodeficiency, TCR beta chains reportedly carried fewer deletions and N-nucleotide insertions.

Sequencing input: peripheral blood mononuclear cells. The sequence was obtained from a human donor with common variable immunodeficiency. The chain joins TRBV5-1 to TRBJ1-1; D is perhaps TRBD1 (6 bases). The covered CDR3 bases are TGCGCCAGCAGCTTCAGGGGAGCCACTGAA. Encoded protein: CASSFRGATE. The CDR3 in full is CASSFRGATEAFF.